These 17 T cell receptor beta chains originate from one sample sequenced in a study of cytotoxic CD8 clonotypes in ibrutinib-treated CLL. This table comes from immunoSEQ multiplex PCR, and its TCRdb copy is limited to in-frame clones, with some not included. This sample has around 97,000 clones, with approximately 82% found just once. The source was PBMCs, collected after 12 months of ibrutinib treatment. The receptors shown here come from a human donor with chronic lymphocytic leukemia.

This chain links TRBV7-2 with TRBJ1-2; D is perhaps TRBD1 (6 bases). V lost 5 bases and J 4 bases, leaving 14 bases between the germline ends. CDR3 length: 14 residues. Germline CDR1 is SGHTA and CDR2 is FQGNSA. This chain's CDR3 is CASSLMQDSYGYTF. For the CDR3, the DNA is TGTGCCAGCAGCCTAATGCAGGACAGCTATGGCTACACCTTC.

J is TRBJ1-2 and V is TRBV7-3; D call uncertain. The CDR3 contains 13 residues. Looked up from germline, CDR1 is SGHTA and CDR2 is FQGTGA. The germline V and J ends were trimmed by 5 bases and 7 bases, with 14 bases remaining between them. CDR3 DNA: TGTGCCAGCAGCACATCCGCGGATACTGGCTACACCTTC. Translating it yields CASSTSADTGYTF.

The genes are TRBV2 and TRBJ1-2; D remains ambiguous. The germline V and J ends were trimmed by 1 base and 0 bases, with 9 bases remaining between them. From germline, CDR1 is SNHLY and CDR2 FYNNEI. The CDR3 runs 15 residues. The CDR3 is CASSEEAVTNYGYTF. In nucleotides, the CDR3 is TGTGCCAGCAGTGAAGAGGCAGTTACTAACTATGGCTACACCTTC.

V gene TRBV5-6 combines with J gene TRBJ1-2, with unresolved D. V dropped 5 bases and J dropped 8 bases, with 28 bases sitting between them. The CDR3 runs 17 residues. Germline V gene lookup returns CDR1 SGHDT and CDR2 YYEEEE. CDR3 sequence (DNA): TGTGCCAGCAGTTCGACTAGGACGGACCACAATCTGGGAGGCTACACCTTC. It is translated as CASSSTRTDHNLGGYTF.

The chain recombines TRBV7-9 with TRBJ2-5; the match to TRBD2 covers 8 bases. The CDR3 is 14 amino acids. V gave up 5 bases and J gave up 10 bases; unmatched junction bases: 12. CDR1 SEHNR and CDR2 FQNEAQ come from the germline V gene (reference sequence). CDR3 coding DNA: TGTGCCAGCAGCCCCAGCGGGGGAGTCGCGCGCCAGTACTTC. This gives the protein CASSPSGGVARQYF.

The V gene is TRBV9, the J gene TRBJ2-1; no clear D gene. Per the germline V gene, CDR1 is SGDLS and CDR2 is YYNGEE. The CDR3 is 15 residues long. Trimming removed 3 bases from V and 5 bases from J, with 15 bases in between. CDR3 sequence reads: CASSETGWQNNEQFF. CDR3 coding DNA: TGTGCCAGCAGCGAAACCGGGTGGCAGAACAATGAGCAGTTCTTC. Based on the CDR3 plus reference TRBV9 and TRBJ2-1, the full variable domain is DSGVTQTPKHLITATGQRVTLRCSPRSGDLSVYWYQQSLDQGLQFLIQYYNGEERAKGNILERFSAQQFPDLHSELNLSSLELGDSALYFCASSETGWQNNEQFFGPGTRLTVL.

The CDR3 reads CASRTQGSDNSPLHF. The CDR3 nucleotides are TGTGCCAGCAGAACACAGGGTTCTGATAATTCACCCCTCCACTTT. The rearrangement links TRBV27 to TRBJ1-6; weak D call: TRBD1 (6 bases). There are 15 residues in the CDR3. Germline V gene lookup returns CDR1 MNHEY and CDR2 SMNVEV (reference sequence). V was shortened by 6 bases and J by 5 bases, with 14 bases between the two germline ends.

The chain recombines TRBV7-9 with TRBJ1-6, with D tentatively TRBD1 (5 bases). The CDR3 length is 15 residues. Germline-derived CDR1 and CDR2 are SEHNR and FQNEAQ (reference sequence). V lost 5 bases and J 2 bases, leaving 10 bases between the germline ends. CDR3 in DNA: TGTGCCAGCAGCGGACGGGACGCCTATAATTCACCCCTCCACTTT. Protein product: CASSGRDAYNSPLHF.

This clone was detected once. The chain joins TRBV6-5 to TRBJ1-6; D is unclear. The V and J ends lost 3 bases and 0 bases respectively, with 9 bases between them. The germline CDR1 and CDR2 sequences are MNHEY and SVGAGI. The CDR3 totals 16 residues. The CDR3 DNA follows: TGTGCCAGCAGTTATGAACCGACCTCCTATAATTCACCCCTCCACTTT. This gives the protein CASSYEPTSYNSPLHF.

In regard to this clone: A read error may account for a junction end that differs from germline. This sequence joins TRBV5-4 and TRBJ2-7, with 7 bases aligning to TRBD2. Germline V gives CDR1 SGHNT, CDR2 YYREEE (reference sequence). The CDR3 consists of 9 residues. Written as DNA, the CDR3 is TGTGCCACCAGCTCGGGGGGGTACTTC. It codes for CATSSGGYF.

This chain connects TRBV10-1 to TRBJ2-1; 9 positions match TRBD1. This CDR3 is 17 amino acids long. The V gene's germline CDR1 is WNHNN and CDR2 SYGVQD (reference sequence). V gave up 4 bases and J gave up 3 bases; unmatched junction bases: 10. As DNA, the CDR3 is TGCGCCAGCAGTGGCCGAACGGGACAGGGAGGCTACAATGAGCAGTTCTTC. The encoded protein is CASSGRTGQGGYNEQFF.

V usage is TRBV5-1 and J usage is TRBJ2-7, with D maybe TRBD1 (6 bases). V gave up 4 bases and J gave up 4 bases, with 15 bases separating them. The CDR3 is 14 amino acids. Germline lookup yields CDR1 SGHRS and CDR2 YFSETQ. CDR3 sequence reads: CASSTQTGPYEQYF. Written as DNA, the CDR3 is TGCGCCAGCAGCACCCAGACAGGACCATACGAGCAGTACTTC.

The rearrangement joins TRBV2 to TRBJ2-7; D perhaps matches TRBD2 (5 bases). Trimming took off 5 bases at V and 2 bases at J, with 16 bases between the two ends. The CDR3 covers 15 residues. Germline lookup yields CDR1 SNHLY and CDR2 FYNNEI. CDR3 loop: CASSRSGEWTYEQYF. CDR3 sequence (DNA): TGTGCCAGCAGTCGAAGTGGGGAGTGGACCTACGAGCAGTACTTC.

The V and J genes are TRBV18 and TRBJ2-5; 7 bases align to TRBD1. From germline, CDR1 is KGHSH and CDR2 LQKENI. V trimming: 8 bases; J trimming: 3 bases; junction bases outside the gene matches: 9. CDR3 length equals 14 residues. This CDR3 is CASRHNQGEETQYF. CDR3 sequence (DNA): TGTGCCAGCCGACACAACCAGGGGGAAGAGACCCAGTACTTC.

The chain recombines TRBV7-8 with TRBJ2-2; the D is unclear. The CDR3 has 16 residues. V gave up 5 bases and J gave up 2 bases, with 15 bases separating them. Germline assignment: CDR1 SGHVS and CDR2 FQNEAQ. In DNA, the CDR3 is TGTGCCAGCAGCGCACGCGAGTGGAGAAACACCGGGGAGCTGTTTTTT. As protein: CASSAREWRNTGELFF.

CDR3 in amino acids: CAWKRLTSGNTIYF. DNA for the CDR3: TGTGCCTGGAAGCGATTGACCTCTGGAAACACCATATATTTT. The chain couples TRBV30 to TRBJ1-3; D is ambiguous. With 4 bases removed from V and 0 bases from J, the gap between germline ends came to 10 bases. Germline CDR1 reads GTSNPN; CDR2 reads SVGIG (reference sequence). The CDR3 contains 14 residues.

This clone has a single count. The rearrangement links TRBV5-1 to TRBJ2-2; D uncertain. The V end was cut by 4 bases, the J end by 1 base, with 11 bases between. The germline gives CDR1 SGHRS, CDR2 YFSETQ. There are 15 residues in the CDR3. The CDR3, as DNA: TGCGCCAGCAGCCCGATTCAGGTGAACACCGGGGAGCTGTTTTTT. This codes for CASSPIQVNTGELFF. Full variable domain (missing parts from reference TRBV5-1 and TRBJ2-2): KAGVTQTPRYLIKTRGQQVTLSCSPISGHRSVSWYQQTPGQGLQFLFEYFSETQRNKGNFPGRFSGRQFSNSRSEMNVSTLELGDSALYLCASSPIQVNTGELFFGEGSRLTVL.